This T cell receptor (beta chain) came from a study of resident and recirculating memory T cells in vitiligo. Across the study: Epidermis came from shave biopsies of lesional and nonlesional sites, plus PBMCs.

Data came from immunoSEQ multiplex PCR; TCRdb stores just in-frame clones and leaves some out. The table records tens of thousands of clones, 92% of them present only once. Trimming took 1 base from V and 0 from J, leaving 10 bases between them. The CDR3 runs 16 residues. CDR1 MNHNS and CDR2 SASEGT come from the germline V gene. The specimen sequenced was blood. The chain combines TRBV6-1 with TRBJ2-1; TRBD2 is a possible D gene (6 bases). The origin of this receptor is a male donor with vitiligo. DNA of the CDR3: TGTGCCAGCAGTGAAGTAGCGGACCACTCCTACAATGAGCAGTTCTTC. This translates into CASSEVADHSYNEQFF.